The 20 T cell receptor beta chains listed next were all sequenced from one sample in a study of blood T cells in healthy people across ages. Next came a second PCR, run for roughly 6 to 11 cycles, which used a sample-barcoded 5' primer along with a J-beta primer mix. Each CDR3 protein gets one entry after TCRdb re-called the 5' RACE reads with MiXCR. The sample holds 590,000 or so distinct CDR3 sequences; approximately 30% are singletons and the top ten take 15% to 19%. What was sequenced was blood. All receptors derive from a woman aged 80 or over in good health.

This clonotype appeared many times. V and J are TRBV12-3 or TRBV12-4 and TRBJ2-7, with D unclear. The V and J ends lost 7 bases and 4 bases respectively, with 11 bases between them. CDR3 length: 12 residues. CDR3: CASTLTGYEQYF. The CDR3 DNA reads TGTGCCAGCACCCTGACCGGGTACGAGCAGTACTTC.

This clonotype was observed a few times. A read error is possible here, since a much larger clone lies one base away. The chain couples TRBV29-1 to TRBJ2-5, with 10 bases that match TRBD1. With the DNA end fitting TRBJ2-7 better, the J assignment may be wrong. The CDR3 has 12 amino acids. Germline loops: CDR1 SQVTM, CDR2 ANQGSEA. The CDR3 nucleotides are TGCAGCGGGGGACAGGGGCAGGGCGAGCAGTACTTC. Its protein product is CSGGQGQGEQYF.

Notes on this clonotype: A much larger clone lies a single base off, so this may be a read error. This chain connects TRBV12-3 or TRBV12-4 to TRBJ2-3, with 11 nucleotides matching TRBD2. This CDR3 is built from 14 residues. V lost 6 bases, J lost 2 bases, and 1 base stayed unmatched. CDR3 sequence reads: CASRTSGITDTQYF. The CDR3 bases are TGTGCCAGCAGGACTAGCGGGATCACAGATACGCAGTATTTT.

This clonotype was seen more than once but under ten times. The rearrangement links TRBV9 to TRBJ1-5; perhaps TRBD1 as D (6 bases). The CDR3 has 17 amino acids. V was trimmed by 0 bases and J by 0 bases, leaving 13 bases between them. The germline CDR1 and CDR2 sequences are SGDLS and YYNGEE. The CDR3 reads CASSVGGGTYSNQPQHF. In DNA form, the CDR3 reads TGTGCCAGCAGCGTAGGAGGGGGGACTTATAGCAATCAGCCCCAGCATTTT.

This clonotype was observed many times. CDR3 in amino acids: CAWSVGQGAYNEQFF. In DNA, the CDR3 is TGTGCCTGGAGTGTTGGACAGGGGGCCTACAATGAGCAGTTCTTC. The chain couples TRBV30 to TRBJ2-1; 10 nucleotides match TRBD1. V was clipped by 0 bases and J by 2 bases; unmatched bases: 1. CDR1 and CDR2 from the germline V gene are GTSNPN and SVGIG (reference sequence). The CDR3 has 15 residues. Together with reference TRBV30 and TRBJ2-1, the CDR3 gives the full variable domain: SQTIHQWPATLVQPVGSPLSLECTVEGTSNPNLYWYRQAAGRGLQLLFYSVGIGQISSEVPQNLSASRPQDRQFILSSKKLLLSDSGFYLCAWSVGQGAYNEQFFGPGTRLTVL.

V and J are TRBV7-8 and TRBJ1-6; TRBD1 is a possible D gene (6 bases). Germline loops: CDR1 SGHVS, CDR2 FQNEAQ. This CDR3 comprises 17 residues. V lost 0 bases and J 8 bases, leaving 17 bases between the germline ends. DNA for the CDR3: TGTGCCAGCAGCTTAGCGAGGGGGTGGGTGGAGGATTCACCCCTCCACTTT. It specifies CASSLARGWVEDSPLHF.

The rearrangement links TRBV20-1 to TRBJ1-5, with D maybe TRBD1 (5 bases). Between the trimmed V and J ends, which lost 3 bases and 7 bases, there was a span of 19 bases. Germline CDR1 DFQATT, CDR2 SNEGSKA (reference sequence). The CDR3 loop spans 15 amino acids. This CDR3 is CSASGPGPLGQPQHF. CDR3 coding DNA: TGCAGTGCTAGTGGACCGGGACCCCTGGGACAGCCCCAGCATTTT.

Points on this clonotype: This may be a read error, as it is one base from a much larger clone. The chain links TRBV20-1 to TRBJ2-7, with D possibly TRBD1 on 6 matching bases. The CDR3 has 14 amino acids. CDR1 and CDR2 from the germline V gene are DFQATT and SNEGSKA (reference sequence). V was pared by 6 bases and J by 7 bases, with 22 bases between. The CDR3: CSARDRTSYNEQYF. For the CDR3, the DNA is TGCAGTGCGCGCGACAGGACCTCCTACAATGAGCAGTACTTC.

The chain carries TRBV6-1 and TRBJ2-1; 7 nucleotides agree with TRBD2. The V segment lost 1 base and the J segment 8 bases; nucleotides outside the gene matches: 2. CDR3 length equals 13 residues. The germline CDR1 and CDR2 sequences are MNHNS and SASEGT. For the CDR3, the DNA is TGTGCCAGCAGTGAAGTTGGGGGGGATGAGCAGTTCTTC. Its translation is CASSEVGGDEQFF.

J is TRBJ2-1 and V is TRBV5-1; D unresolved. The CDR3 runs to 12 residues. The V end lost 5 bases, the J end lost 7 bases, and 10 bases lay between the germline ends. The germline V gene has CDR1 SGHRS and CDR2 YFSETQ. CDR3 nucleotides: TGCGCCAGCAGTTTACGGTGGAATGAGCAGTTCTTC. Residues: CASSLRWNEQFF.

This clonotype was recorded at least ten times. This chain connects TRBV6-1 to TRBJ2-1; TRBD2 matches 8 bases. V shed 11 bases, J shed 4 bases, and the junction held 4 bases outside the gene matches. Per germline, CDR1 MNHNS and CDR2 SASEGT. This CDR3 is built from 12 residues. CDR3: CAVRGVYNEQFF. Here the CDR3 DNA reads TGTGCCGTGCGGGGGGTATACAATGAGCAGTTCTTC.

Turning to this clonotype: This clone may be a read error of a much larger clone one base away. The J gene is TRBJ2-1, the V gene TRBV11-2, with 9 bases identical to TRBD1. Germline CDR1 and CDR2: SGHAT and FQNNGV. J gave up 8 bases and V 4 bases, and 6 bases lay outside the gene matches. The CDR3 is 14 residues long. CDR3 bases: TGTGCCAGCAGCTCTGGGACAGGGTGGGATGAGCAGTTCTTC. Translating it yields CASSSGTGWDEQFF.

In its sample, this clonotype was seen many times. This CDR3 is CATSAHGQTNTEAFF. In DNA form, the CDR3 reads TGTGCCACCAGTGCCCATGGACAGACGAACACTGAAGCTTTCTTT. The chain links TRBV24-1 to TRBJ1-1, with TRBD1 as a possible D gene (6 bases). This CDR3 has 15 residues. Germline assignment: CDR1 KGHDR and CDR2 SFDVKD. V was trimmed by 5 bases and J by 1 base, leaving 13 bases between them.

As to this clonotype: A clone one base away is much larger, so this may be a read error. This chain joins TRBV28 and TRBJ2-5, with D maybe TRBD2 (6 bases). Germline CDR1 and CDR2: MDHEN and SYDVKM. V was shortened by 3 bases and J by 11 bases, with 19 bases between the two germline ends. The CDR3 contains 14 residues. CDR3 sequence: CASSFHNGGNEQYF. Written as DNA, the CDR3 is TGTGCCAGCAGTTTCCATAACGGGGGAAATGAGCAGTACTTC. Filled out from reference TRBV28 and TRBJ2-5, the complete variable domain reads DVKVTQSSRYLVKRTGEKVFLECVQDMDHENMFWYRQDPGLGLRLIYFSYDVKMKEKGDIPEGYSVSREKKERFSLILESASTNQTSMYLCASSFHNGGNEQYFGPGTRLLVL.

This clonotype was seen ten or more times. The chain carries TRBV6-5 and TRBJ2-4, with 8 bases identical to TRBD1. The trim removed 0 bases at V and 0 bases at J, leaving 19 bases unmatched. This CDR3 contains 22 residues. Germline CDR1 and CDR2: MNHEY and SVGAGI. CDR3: CASSYSFGPGTGNRLAKNIQYF. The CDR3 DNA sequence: TGTGCCAGCAGTTACTCATTTGGTCCCGGGACAGGAAACCGACTAGCCAAAAACATTCAGTACTTC.

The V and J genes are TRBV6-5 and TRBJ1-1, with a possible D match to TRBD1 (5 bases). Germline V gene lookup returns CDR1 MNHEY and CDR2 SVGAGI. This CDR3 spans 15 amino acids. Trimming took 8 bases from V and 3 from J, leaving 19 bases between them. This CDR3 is CASANPGYADTEAFF. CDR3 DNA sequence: TGTGCCAGCGCGAACCCAGGGTATGCCGACACTGAAGCTTTCTTT.

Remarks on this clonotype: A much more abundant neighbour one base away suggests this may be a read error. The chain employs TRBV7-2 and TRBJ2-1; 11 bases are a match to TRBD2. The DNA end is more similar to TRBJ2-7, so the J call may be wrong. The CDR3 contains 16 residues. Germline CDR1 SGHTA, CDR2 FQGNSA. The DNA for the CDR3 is TGTGCCAGCAGCTTAGCCACTAGCGGGGGATACAATGAGCAGTACTTC. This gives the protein CASSLATSGGYNEQYF.

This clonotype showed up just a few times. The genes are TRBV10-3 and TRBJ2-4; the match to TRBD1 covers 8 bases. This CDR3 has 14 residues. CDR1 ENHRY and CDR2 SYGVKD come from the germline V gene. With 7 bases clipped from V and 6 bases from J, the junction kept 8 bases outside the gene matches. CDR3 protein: CAITADRESNIQYF. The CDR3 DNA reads TGTGCCATCACTGCGGACAGGGAGTCAAACATTCAGTACTTC.

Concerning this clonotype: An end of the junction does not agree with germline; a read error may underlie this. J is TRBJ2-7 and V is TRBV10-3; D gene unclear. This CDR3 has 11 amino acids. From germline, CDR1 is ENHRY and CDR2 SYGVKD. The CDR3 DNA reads TGCGCCGTCAGTGAGGAGTACGAGCAGTACTTC. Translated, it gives CAVSEEYEQYF.

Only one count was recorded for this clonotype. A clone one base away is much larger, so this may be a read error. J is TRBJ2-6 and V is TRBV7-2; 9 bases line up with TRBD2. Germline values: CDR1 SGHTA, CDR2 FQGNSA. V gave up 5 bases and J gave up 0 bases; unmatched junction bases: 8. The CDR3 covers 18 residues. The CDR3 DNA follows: TGTGCCAGCAGCATCTTAGCGGGGGAGGGCTCTGGGGCCAACGTCCTGACTTTC. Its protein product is CASSILAGEGSGANVLTF.